The present TCR beta chain was sequenced within a study of T-cell reconstitution after alpha-beta-depleted transplantation in children. This clonotype was picked up a small number of times. Germline V gene sequence: CDR1 SEHNR, CDR2 FQNEAQ (reference sequence). The CDR3 has 17 amino acids. V lost 5 bases, J lost 4 bases, and 9 bases stayed unmatched. Preparation of the TCRbeta library was carried out with unique molecular identifiers. TCRdb re-derived calls from the PCR reads in MiXCR, one entry per CDR3 protein. The sample carries roughly 500,000 distinct CDR3 sequences, approximately 29% recorded once.

This chain connects TRBV7-9 to TRBJ2-1, with 12 bases that match TRBD2. This material consisted of PBMCs from the stem cell graft donor, taken from the stem cell graft. This clonotype originated in a human donor who donated a stem cell graft to a child with aplastic anemia. CDR3 nucleotides: TGTGCCAGCAGCCCGGTCGCGGGACTAGCGGGTTACAATGAGCAGTTCTTC. Its protein is CASSPVAGLAGYNEQFF.